The source of this T cell receptor (beta chain) is a study of cytomegalovirus exposure and HLA in healthy donors. Study-wide points: In the roughly 110 validation repertoires, approximately 94% of cluster scores exceeded 0, per a later analysis. Among TCR sequences, most were rare, though some public TCRs appeared in many donors.

From germline, CDR1 is MNHEY and CDR2 SVGAGI. The CDR3 covers 14 residues. Trimming took 6 bases from V and 4 from J, leaving 16 bases between them. A note on this clone: Its antigen is unknown.

This table comes from immunoSEQ multiplex PCR, and its TCRdb copy is limited to in-frame clones, with some not included. The table has around 140,000 clones, 85% to 90% seen once; the top ten hold over 1%. The material sequenced was PBMCs. This clonotype was obtained from a woman between 18 and 29 years old in good health and CMV-seronegative. The chain combines TRBV6-5 with TRBJ2-7; possibly TRBD2 for D (6 bases). CDR3 DNA sequence: TGTGCCAGCAGCCGGTCCTCGGAGGGGTACGAGCAGTACTTC. Its protein product is CASSRSSEGYEQYF.